The source of this TCR beta chain is a study of response to subunit inactivated influenza vaccine. TCRdb ran MiXCR on the RT-PCR reads and lists one entry per CDR3 protein. This table has some 800,000 distinct CDR3 sequences, 21% appearing once. V was clipped by 5 bases and J by 4 bases, with 12 bases between them. Germline-derived CDR1 and CDR2 are SGHTA and FQGNSA. CDR3 length: 14 residues. Comments on this clonotype: Its antigen is still unknown.

Study-wide results and limits: That few new T cells are recruited by each seasonal influenza vaccination was the authors' suggestion.

The material was PBMCs from blood, obtained 5 days after vaccination. This TCR was sampled from a man over 45 who received an inactivated influenza vaccine. The chain recombines TRBV7-2 with TRBJ2-1; no definite D call. CDR3 in DNA: TGTGCCAGCAGCACCGATCACACGTACAATGAGCAGTTCTTC. It specifies CASSTDHTYNEQFF.